This TCR beta chain was captured by sequencing in a study of shared clonotypes between healthy human individuals. Study details: A couple of women and three men aged 18 to 49 served as donors.

Donors were healthy HIV-negative adults without recently reported acute infections or vaccinations. Concerning this clone: Its antigen remains unknown.

Study-wide results and limits: Generally, naive subsets (rather than memory subsets) showed larger estimated richness. When naive CD4 clonotypes were compared across a few donors, about 4.8% were shared.

Germline-derived CDR1 and CDR2 are SGDLS and YYNGEE. The CDR3 consists of 13 residues. The V end lost 2 bases, the J end lost 13 bases, and 18 bases lay between the germline ends. The data were produced by immunoSEQ multiplex PCR, yet TCRdb's version contains in-frame clones alone and is incomplete. The table includes 2,500,000 or so clones, roughly nine tenths detected once. The clonotype originates from a man aged 18 to 29 in good health. This chain uses TRBV9 with TRBJ1-1; D not resolved. What was sequenced was naive CD4+ T cells sorted from blood. Subset: CD45RA+ positively selected. The CDR3 nucleotides read TGTGCCAGCAGCGTCCAGGAGAGGACTCGAGGTTTCTTT. This encodes CASSVQERTRGFF.